This entry features one T cell receptor beta chain sequence. Germline-derived CDR1 and CDR2 are LNHDA and SQIVND (reference sequence). The CDR3 runs to 16 residues. Trimming at V came to 7 bases and at J to 4 bases, leaving 12 bases not matched to a gene. These data originate in a study of blood T cell repertoires in COVID-19. On the study more broadly: Sample material is recorded as cDNA or gDNA derived from T cells, B-cell-depleted T cells, or PBMCs.

In the authors' workflow: Nucleated cell number was recorded as an estimate derived from reference gene primer amplification. The data were produced by immunoSEQ multiplex PCR, yet TCRdb's version contains in-frame clones alone and is incomplete. That table is the source of V, J and clone size, and D and trimming were worked out from the DNA. The table shows just under 70,000 clones, with around 86% occurring only once. The sequence was obtained from a man aged 25 to 45 with acute or convalescent COVID-19. The sequenced material came from peripheral blood. The rearrangement links TRBV19 to TRBJ2-7; 11 positions match TRBD2. Here the CDR3 reads CASTPGPIAGGYEQYF. CDR3 sequence (DNA): TGTGCCAGTACCCCAGGGCCTATAGCGGGAGGGTACGAGCAGTACTTC.